Listed here are 23 T cell receptor beta chains from one sample, sequenced in a study of T-cell reconstitution after alpha-beta-depleted transplantation in children. As it was prepared, the TCRbeta library received unique molecular identifiers. MiXCR, run by TCRdb on the PCR reads, gives a single entry per CDR3 protein. The table has roughly 200,000 distinct CDR3 sequences, approximately 7% seen once. The sequencing here drew on PBMCs, taken before TCRalphabeta/CD19-depleted stem cell transplant. The receptors originated from a boy aged 2 to 9 with acute lymphoblastic leukemia, due to receive a stem cell transplant.

This clonotype has ten or more counts. V gene TRBV29-1 combines with J gene TRBJ1-2; tentative D call: TRBD1 (6 bases). This CDR3 comprises 12 residues. CDR1 SQVTM and CDR2 ANQGSEA come from the germline V gene. The V end lost 5 bases, the J end lost 3 bases, and 10 bases lay between the germline ends. CDR3 sequence: CSVPGAHYGYTF. As DNA, the CDR3 is TGCAGCGTTCCGGGGGCCCACTATGGCTACACCTTC.

This clonotype was recorded a few times. This sequence joins TRBV5-1 and TRBJ2-7; possibly TRBD1 or TRBD2 for D (5 bases each). The CDR3 has 15 residues. CDR1 SGHRS and CDR2 YFSETQ come from the germline V gene. The ends were cut back, 0 bases at V and 2 bases at J, with 12 bases in the middle. The CDR3 loop is CASSLVGVGAYEQYF. CDR3 in DNA: TGCGCCAGCAGCTTGGTAGGCGTGGGGGCCTACGAGCAGTACTTC.

The V and J genes are TRBV27 and TRBJ2-7; 15 bases are shared with TRBD2. The junction had 10 bases not matched to a gene; V was cut back by 4 bases and J by 9 bases. CDR3 length equals 16 residues. The germline V gene has CDR1 MNHEY and CDR2 SMNVEV (reference sequence). This chain's CDR3 is CASSSHGTSGGPPQYF. The CDR3 nucleotides are TGTGCCAGCAGTTCCCATGGGACTAGCGGGGGGCCCCCGCAGTACTTC.

This clonotype has only a few counts. The V and J genes are TRBV12-3 or TRBV12-4 and TRBJ2-7; D perhaps matches TRBD1 (6 bases). Trimming pared 6 bases from V and 6 bases from J, leaving 15 bases between. This CDR3 is built from 13 residues. The CDR3 DNA sequence: TGTGCCAGCAGCGGGACACCGCCGGGCGAGCAGTACTTC. Its translation: CASSGTPPGEQYF.

This clonotype has a count of ten or more. This rearrangement joins TRBV5-1 to TRBJ2-3; possibly TRBD2 for D (5 bases). Germline values: CDR1 SGHRS, CDR2 YFSETQ. This CDR3 comprises 14 residues. Between the trimmed V and J ends, which lost 3 bases and 2 bases, there was a span of 10 bases. The CDR3 DNA reads as TGCGCCAGCAGCTCTGGACTCAACACAGATACGCAGTATTTT. Protein product: CASSSGLNTDTQYF.

This clonotype was counted ten times or more. The rearrangement uses TRBV5-1 and TRBJ2-3; 8 bases fit TRBD1. V shed 0 bases and J 5 bases; nucleotides not matched to a gene: 5. The germline CDR1 and CDR2 sequences are SGHRS and YFSETQ. The CDR3 consists of 15 residues. The DNA for the CDR3 is TGCGCCAGCAGCTTGGGCAGGGGGCGTGGAGATACGCAGTATTTT. Residues: CASSLGRGRGDTQYF.

The sample holds many counts of this clonotype. The rearrangement uses TRBV5-5 and TRBJ2-3, with D possibly TRBD2 on 6 matching bases. Germline CDR1 reads SGHKS; CDR2 reads YYEKEE (reference sequence). This CDR3 region has 14 residues. V lost 8 bases and J lost 0, with 13 bases in between. CDR3 sequence reads: CASRASGSTDTQYF. CDR3 DNA: TGTGCCAGTCGCGCCAGCGGGAGCACAGATACGCAGTATTTT.

This clonotype was recorded at least ten times. V gene TRBV7-2 combines with J gene TRBJ2-5; D is undetermined. Trimming removed 2 bases from V and 4 bases from J, with 8 bases in between. This CDR3 comprises 13 residues. CDR1 and CDR2 from the germline V gene are SGHTA and FQGNSA. CDR3 protein: CASSLRIGETQYF. The CDR3 DNA sequence: TGTGCCAGCAGCTTACGTATTGGAGAGACCCAGTACTTC.

This clonotype was seen a handful of times. In DNA form, the CDR3 reads TGTGCCACCAGCGGGCTCTTGACAGGGGCCTCCTACGAGCAGTACTTC. Translated: CATSGLLTGASYEQYF. The rearrangement links TRBV15 to TRBJ2-7, with TRBD1 matching over 8 bases. CDR1 is LNHNV and CDR2 is YYDKDF in the germline V gene (reference sequence). V lost 5 bases, J lost 0 bases, and 9 bases stayed unmatched. The CDR3 covers 16 residues.

In its sample, this clonotype was seen many times. V is TRBV7-2 and J is TRBJ1-5; D not resolved. CDR1 SGHTA and CDR2 FQGNSA come from the germline V gene. V was pared by 6 bases and J by 3 bases, with 12 bases between. The CDR3 is 14 amino acids. CDR3 sequence reads: CASSLTWNNQPQHF. CDR3 nucleotides: TGTGCCAGCAGTCTAACCTGGAACAATCAGCCCCAGCATTTT.

This clonotype was counted ten times or more. The CDR3 sequence: CSVEGGTSYNEQFF. CDR3 coding DNA: TGCAGCGTTGAGGGGGGCACCTCCTACAATGAGCAGTTCTTC. The rearrangement joins TRBV29-1 to TRBJ2-1, with D perhaps being TRBD1 or TRBD2 (6 bases each). The CDR3 sequence is 14 residues long. V was pared by 3 bases and J by 0 bases, with 9 bases between. Looked up from germline, CDR1 is SQVTM and CDR2 is ANQGSEA.

This clonotype was seen many times. V gene TRBV27 combines with J gene TRBJ2-7, with D perhaps TRBD2 (5 bases). Germline CDR1 and CDR2: MNHEY and SMNVEV (reference sequence). Trimming stripped 6 bases from V and 2 bases from J, with 11 bases between. The CDR3 covers 13 residues. The CDR3 loop is CASSSTRTYEQYF. CDR3 sequence (DNA): TGTGCCAGCAGCAGTACTAGAACCTACGAGCAGTACTTC.

This clonotype was seen many times. This sequence joins TRBV6-5 and TRBJ2-1; unclear D gene. The CDR3 extends over 11 amino acids. Germline V gene sequence: CDR1 MNHEY, CDR2 SVGAGI. V was clipped by 4 bases and J by 10 bases, with 8 bases between them. The CDR3 sequence is CASSSPKEQFF. DNA of the CDR3: TGTGCCAGCAGTTCCCCCAAGGAGCAGTTCTTC.

This clonotype has a handful of counts. This chain uses TRBV20-1 with TRBJ2-4, with 8 positions matching TRBD2. CDR1 is DFQATT, CDR2 SNEGSKA, per germline (reference sequence). The CDR3 is 18 amino acids. The trim removed 1 base at V and 0 bases at J, leaving 11 bases unmatched. The CDR3 region is CSARATSASQLAKNIQYF. The CDR3 bases are TGCAGTGCTAGAGCGACTAGCGCAAGTCAACTAGCCAAAAACATTCAGTACTTC.

The J gene is TRBJ2-7, the V gene TRBV5-5; D possibly corresponds to TRBD2 (6 bases). The CDR3 totals 14 residues. V dropped 2 bases and J dropped 2 bases, with 11 bases sitting between them. In germline, CDR1 is SGHKS, CDR2 YYEKEE (reference sequence). This chain's CDR3 is CASSFDRGTYEQYF. The CDR3, as DNA: TGTGCCAGCAGCTTTGACCGGGGGACCTACGAGCAGTACTTC.

This clonotype was counted at least ten times. V and J are TRBV12-3 or TRBV12-4 and TRBJ1-1, with a tentative D call TRBD1 (5 bases). CDR3 length equals 15 residues. Between the trimmed V and J ends, which lost 4 bases and 4 bases, there was a span of 16 bases. The CDR3 sequence: CASSSQESITTEAFF. The CDR3 DNA is TGTGCCAGCAGTTCACAGGAGTCTATTACCACTGAAGCTTTCTTT.

Many counts were recorded for this clonotype. The rearrangement links TRBV6-5 to TRBJ2-5, with D possibly matching TRBD1 (5 bases). The CDR3 is 14 amino acids. Germline lookup yields CDR1 MNHEY and CDR2 SVGAGI. V was trimmed by 2 bases and J by 1 base, leaving 8 bases between them. CDR3 protein: CASSYVQGQETQYF. DNA for the CDR3: TGTGCCAGCAGTTACGTCCAGGGCCAAGAGACCCAGTACTTC.

This clonotype was detected ten times or more. J is TRBJ2-2 and V is TRBV7-2; D could derive from TRBD1 or TRBD2 (6 bases each). The CDR3 is 17 residues long. Germline assignment: CDR1 SGHTA and CDR2 FQGNSA. The V end was cut by 0 bases, the J end by 4 bases, with 15 bases between. CDR3 loop: CASSLAGGQASTGELFF. DNA of the CDR3: TGTGCCAGCAGCTTAGCGGGGGGCCAAGCCTCCACCGGGGAGCTGTTTTTT. Combining the CDR3 with reference TRBV7-2 and TRBJ2-2 gives the whole variable domain GAGVSQSPSNKVTEKGKDVELRCDPISGHTALYWYRQSLGQGLEFLIYFQGNSAPDKSGLPSDRFSAERTGGSVSTLTIQRTQQEDSAVYLCASSLAGGQASTGELFFGEGSRLTVL.

This clonotype was picked up a small number of times. The rearrangement uses TRBV20-1 and TRBJ2-5; D unclear. The CDR3 extends over 16 amino acids. Germline lookup yields CDR1 DFQATT and CDR2 SNEGSKA (reference sequence). V was trimmed by 0 bases and J by 1 base, leaving 15 bases between them. CDR3 in amino acids: CSARDLVPRPQETQYF. The CDR3 DNA is TGCAGTGCTAGAGATTTGGTCCCAAGGCCCCAAGAGACCCAGTACTTC.

This clonotype was counted only a few times. The rearrangement uses TRBV3-1 and TRBJ1-1; D might be TRBD1 (5 bases). Trimming shortened V by 4 bases and J by 3 bases, and 12 bases separated the two germline ends. This CDR3 is built from 14 residues. The germline V gene has CDR1 LGHDT and CDR2 YNNKEL (reference sequence). The CDR3 sequence: CASSPLQGDTEAFF. The CDR3 DNA follows: TGTGCCAGCAGCCCCCTTCAGGGAGACACTGAAGCTTTCTTT.

This clonotype was detected many times. This chain uses TRBV7-2 with TRBJ2-3; no firm D call. The CDR3 totals 12 residues. V lost 1 base and J lost 6, with 5 bases in between. Germline-derived CDR1 and CDR2 are SGHTA and FQGNSA. CDR3 bases: TGTGCCAGCAGCTTAGACTGGGATACGCAGTATTTT. It yields the protein CASSLDWDTQYF.

This clonotype occurred many times. The V gene is TRBV7-2, the J gene TRBJ2-2; either TRBD1 or TRBD2 may fit D (5 bases each). V was cut by 1 base and J by 8 bases, with 14 bases left in between. The CDR3 totals 15 residues. From germline, CDR1 is SGHTA and CDR2 FQGNSA. CDR3 bases: TGTGCCAGCAGCTTAGGGGTGGCAGGGACGGGGGAGCTGTTTTTT. Translating gives CASSLGVAGTGELFF.

This clonotype was detected many times. The chain uses TRBV5-8 and TRBJ1-1; D not certain. The germline V and J ends were trimmed by 1 base and 0 bases, with 7 bases remaining between them. This CDR3 comprises 14 residues. Looked up from germline, CDR1 is SGHTS and CDR2 is YDEGEE. For the CDR3, the DNA is TGTGCCAGCAGCTTGACACACCTGAACACTGAAGCTTTCTTT. Residues: CASSLTHLNTEAFF.